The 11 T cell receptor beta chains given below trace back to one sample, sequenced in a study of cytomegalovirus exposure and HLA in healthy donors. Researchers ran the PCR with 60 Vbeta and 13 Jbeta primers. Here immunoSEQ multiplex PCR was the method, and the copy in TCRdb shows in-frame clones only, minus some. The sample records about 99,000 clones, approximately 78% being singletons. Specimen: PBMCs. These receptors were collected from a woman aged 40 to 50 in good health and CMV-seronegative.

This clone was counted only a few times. CDR3 nucleotides: TGCGCCAGCAGCCAATTTACCAGTCCGATTGCCAGGGTCGGCGAGCAGTACTTC. Protein: CASSQFTSPIARVGEQYF. V gene TRBV4-1 combines with J gene TRBJ2-7; TRBD1 might be the D (5 bases). The CDR3 loop spans 18 amino acids. V lost 2 bases and J 6 bases, leaving 26 bases between the germline ends. Germline V CDR1 and CDR2: MGHRA, YSYEKL.

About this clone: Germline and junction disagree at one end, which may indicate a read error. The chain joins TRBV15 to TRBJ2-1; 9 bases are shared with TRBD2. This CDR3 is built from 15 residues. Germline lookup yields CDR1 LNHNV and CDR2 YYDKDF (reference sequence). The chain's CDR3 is CATSRAGTSYHEQFF. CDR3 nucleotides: TGTGCCACCAGCAGAGCCGGGACTAGCTACCATGAGCAGTTCTTC. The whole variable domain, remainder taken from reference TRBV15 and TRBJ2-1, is DAMVIQNPRYQVTQFGKPVTLSCSQTLNHNVMYWYQQKSSQAPKLLFHYYDKDFNNEADTPDNFQSRRPNTSFCFLDIRSPGLGDTAMYLCATSRAGTSYHEQFFGPGTRLTVL.

CDR3 sequence reads: CASSLWSSSGNTIYF. The CDR3 bases are TGTGCCAGCAGCTTATGGAGTAGCTCTGGAAACACCATATATTTT. The chain links TRBV7-9 to TRBJ1-3; no reliable D call. This CDR3 is built from 15 residues. V gave up 2 bases and J gave up 0 bases, with 8 bases separating them. CDR1 and CDR2 (germline): SEHNR, FQNEAQ (reference sequence).

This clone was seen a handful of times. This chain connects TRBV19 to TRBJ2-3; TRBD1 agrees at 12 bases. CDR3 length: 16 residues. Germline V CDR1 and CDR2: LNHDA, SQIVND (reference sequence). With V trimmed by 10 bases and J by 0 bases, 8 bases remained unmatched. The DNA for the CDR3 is TGTGCCACCCGGGACAGGGGGCGATCTAGCACAGATACGCAGTATTTT. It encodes CATRDRGRSSTDTQYF. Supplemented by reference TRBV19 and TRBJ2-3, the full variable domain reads DGGITQSPKYLFRKEGQNVTLSCEQNLNHDAMYWYRQDPGQGLRLIYYSQIVNDFQKGDIAEGYSVSREKKESFPLTVTSAQKNPTAFYLCATRDRGRSSTDTQYFGPGTRLTVL.

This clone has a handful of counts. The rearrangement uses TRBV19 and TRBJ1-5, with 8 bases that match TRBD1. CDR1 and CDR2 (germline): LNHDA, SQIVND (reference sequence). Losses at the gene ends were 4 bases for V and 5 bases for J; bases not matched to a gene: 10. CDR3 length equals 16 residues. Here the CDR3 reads CASSTAETGDHQPQHF. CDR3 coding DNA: TGTGCCAGTAGTACCGCCGAGACAGGGGATCATCAGCCCCAGCATTTT.

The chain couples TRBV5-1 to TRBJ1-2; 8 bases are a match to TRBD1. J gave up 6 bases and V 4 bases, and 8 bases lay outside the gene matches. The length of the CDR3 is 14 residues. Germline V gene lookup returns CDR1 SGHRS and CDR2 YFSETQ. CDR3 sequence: CASSTTGAGDGYTF. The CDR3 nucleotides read TGCGCCAGCAGCACGACAGGGGCCGGGGATGGCTACACCTTC.

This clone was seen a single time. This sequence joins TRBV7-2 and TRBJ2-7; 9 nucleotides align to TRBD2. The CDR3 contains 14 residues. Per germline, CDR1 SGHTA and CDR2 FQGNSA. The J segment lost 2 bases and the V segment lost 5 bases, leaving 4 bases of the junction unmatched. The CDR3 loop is CASSPRTSAYEQYF. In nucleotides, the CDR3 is TGTGCCAGCAGCCCCCGGACTAGCGCCTACGAGCAGTACTTC.

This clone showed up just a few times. CDR3: CASSGLAGMLNEQFF. The CDR3 DNA is TGTGCCAGCAGCGGGCTAGCGGGAATGTTGAATGAGCAGTTCTTC. The chain is built from TRBV7-2 and TRBJ2-1; 9 positions agree with TRBD2. Germline assignment: CDR1 SGHTA and CDR2 FQGNSA. Trimming at V came to 5 bases and at J to 7 bases, leaving 9 bases not matched to a gene. This CDR3 has 15 residues.

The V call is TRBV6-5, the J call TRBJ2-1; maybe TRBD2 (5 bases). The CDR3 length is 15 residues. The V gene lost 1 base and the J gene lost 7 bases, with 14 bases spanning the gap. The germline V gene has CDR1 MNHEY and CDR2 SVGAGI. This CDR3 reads CASSYYGGPVNEQFF. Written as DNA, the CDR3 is TGTGCCAGCAGTTACTATGGCGGGCCCGTGAATGAGCAGTTCTTC.

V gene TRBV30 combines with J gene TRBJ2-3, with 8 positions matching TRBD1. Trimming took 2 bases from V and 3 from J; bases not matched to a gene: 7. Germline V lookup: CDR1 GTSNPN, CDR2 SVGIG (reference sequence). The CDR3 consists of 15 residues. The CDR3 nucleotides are TGTGCCTGGAGTAAGGGGCAGGGGGCTACAGATACGCAGTATTTT. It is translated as CAWSKGQGATDTQYF.

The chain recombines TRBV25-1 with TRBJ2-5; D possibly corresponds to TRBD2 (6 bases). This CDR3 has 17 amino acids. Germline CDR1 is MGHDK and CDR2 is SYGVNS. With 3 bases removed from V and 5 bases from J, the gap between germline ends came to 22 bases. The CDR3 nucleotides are TGTGCCAGCAGTGACACTAGCAGCCTTCGTACGAGGGAGACCCAGTACTTC. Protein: CASSDTSSLRTRETQYF.